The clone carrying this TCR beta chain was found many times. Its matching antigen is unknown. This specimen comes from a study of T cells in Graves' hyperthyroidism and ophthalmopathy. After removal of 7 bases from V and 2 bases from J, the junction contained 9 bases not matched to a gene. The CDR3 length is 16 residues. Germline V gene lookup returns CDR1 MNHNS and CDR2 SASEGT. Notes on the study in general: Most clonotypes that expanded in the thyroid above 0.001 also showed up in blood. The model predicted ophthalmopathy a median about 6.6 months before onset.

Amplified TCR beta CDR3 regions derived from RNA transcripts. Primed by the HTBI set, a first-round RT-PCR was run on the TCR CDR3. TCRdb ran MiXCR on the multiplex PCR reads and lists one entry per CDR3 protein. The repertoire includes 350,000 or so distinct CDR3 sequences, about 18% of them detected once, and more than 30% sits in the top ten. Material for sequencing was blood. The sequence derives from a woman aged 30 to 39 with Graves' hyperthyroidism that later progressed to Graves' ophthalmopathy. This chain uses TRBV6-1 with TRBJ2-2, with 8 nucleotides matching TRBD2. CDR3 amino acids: CASTPTSGGNTGELFF. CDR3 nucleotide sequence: TGTGCCAGCACTCCAACTAGCGGAGGCAACACCGGGGAGCTGTTTTTT.